This paragraph covers one T cell receptor (beta chain) sequence. What it binds is unknown. Germline CDR1 is MNHEY and CDR2 is SMNVEV (reference sequence). Trimming cost V 5 bases and J 0 bases, with 6 bases left between them. This CDR3 spans 13 amino acids. This sample is part of a study of T-cell memory formation after mild COVID-19. Study summary: The study found TCR clusters largely donor specific.

Study results and caveats: CD4+ contracting clones lay mainly in CM and EM, CD8+ ones in EMRA. A balance of CD4 and CD8 characterized clones contracting day 15 to 85, whereas later expanders leaned CD4+.

TCRalpha and TCRbeta libraries used 5'RACE with constant-segment primers and UMIs. TCRdb itself ran the 5' RACE reads through MiXCR, one entry per CDR3 protein. This repertoire shows hundreds of thousands of distinct CDR3 sequences, about 20% found once; its top ten account for under 8.5%. The receptor's source is an adult woman who had mild COVID-19 (a few samples of this study predate the infection). Cell type and time point are not known. Sequencing input: PBMCs or a T cell subset sorted from them (not recorded which). The chain links TRBV27 to TRBJ2-3, with D unclear. The CDR3 region has the DNA TGTGCCAGCAGTGTCGACAGCACAGATACGCAGTATTTT. Translation gives CASSVDSTDTQYF.